Listed here is a single T cell receptor (beta chain). PCR amplification relied on 60 Vbeta primers (plus 13 Jbeta primers). Here immunoSEQ multiplex PCR was the method, and the copy in TCRdb shows in-frame clones only, minus some. The data show 120,000 or so clones, approximately 70% seen once. V was pared by 3 bases and J by 3 bases, with 4 bases of the junction left unmatched. The CDR3 extends over 15 amino acids. CDR1 is SGHDT and CDR2 is YYEEEE in the germline V gene. The source of the sample is a study of cytomegalovirus exposure and HLA in healthy donors. Sequences were obtained from PBMCs. The V and J genes are TRBV5-6 and TRBJ1-5; 9 bases are shared with TRBD1. This TCR derives from a man aged 18 to 29 in good health and CMV-seronegative. The CDR3 loop is CASSSGTGNNQPQHF. The CDR3 nucleotides are TGTGCCAGCAGCTCCGGGACAGGGAACAATCAGCCCCAGCATTTT. The variable domain in full, completed from reference TRBV5-6 and TRBJ1-5, reads DAGVTQSPTHLIKTRGQQVTLRCSPKSGHDTVSWYQQALGQGPQFIFQYYEEEERQRGNFPDRFSGHQFPNYSSELNVNALLLGDSALYLCASSSGTGNNQPQHFGDGTRLSIL.